The text below deals with one T cell receptor beta chain. Its antigen remains unidentified. This CDR3 is 13 amino acids long. The V gene lost 4 bases and the J gene lost 0 bases, with 5 bases spanning the gap. Germline V lookup: CDR1 LGHNA, CDR2 YNFKEQ. The data derive from a study of beta chain features in type 1 diabetes. Study-wide results and limits: When Type 1 diabetes patients were examined, their TCRB CDR3s proved moderately but significantly shorter in all four CD4+ subsets.

Expressed TCRB transcripts got sequenced, as all isolated RNA was reverse transcribed. Profiling relied on immunoSEQ multiplex PCR, and the TCRdb table lists in-frame clones only, not all of them. The table shows fewer than 250,000 clones, with over 65% occurring only once. Post-sort purity exceeded 95% for all sorted populations. V gene TRBV4-2 combines with J gene TRBJ2-3, with D unresolved. Specimen: naive CD4+ T cells from blood. This receptor was obtained from a young man in good health. The CDR3: CASSLDSTDTQYF. In DNA, the CDR3 is TGTGCCAGCAGCCTCGATAGCACAGATACGCAGTATTTT.